This TCR beta chain was recovered during a study of technical replicates of blood from a few donors. V lost 1 base and J 3 bases, leaving 12 bases between the germline ends. Germline V gene data show CDR1 as SGHTA and CDR2 as FQGNSA. This CDR3 region has 15 residues. Measured with immunoSEQ multiplex PCR; TCRdb has only the in-frame clones, and not every one. This table has about 81,000 clones, 96% appearing once. The source of this sequence is a human donor in good health. The J gene is TRBJ1-2, the V gene TRBV7-2, with D perhaps TRBD1 (5 bases). Sequencing input: T cells isolated from PBMCs. CDR3 in amino acids: CASSLGTQQYYGYTF. The CDR3 DNA reads TGTGCCAGCAGCTTAGGGACACAACAGTACTATGGCTACACCTTC.